The 8 T cell receptor beta chains in this list originate from one sample, sequenced in a study of T cell repertoires in cytomegalovirus infection. TCRdb reanalysed the reads using MiXCR and keeps one entry per CDR3 protein. The table shows hundreds of thousands of distinct CDR3 sequences, with roughly 26% occurring only once. Specimen: CD8+ T cells from PBMCs. The receptors originated from a human donor in good health (CMV status not recorded). Some clones in this sample may be carry-over from other donors' samples.

The V gene is TRBV6-6, the J gene TRBJ2-5; D gene unclear. The CDR3 is 14 residues long. V lost 0 bases to trimming and J lost 3 bases, with 8 bases between them. Germline-derived CDR1 and CDR2 are MNHNY and SVGAGI (reference sequence). For the CDR3, the DNA is TGTGCCAGCAGTTACTCGGTTACAGAAGAGACCCAGTACTTC. Residues: CASSYSVTEETQYF.

This clonotype was found a few times. The rearrangement uses TRBV18 and TRBJ1-3; the D is unclear. CDR3 length equals 16 residues. Trimming pared 2 bases from V and 0 bases from J, leaving 11 bases between. Per the germline V gene, CDR1 is KGHSH and CDR2 is LQKENI. In DNA, the CDR3 is TGTGCCAGCTCACCAGATCATTCCGTCTCTGGAAACACCATATATTTT. Translating it yields CASSPDHSVSGNTIYF.

In its sample, this clonotype was seen a few times. The V and J genes are TRBV9 and TRBJ1-1, with D hard to call. Trimming pared 3 bases from V and 7 bases from J, leaving 22 bases between. The CDR3 length is 16 residues. Looked up from germline, CDR1 is SGDLS and CDR2 is YYNGEE. The CDR3 loop reads CASSAGVPLFGVEAFF. As DNA, the CDR3 is TGTGCCAGCAGCGCGGGAGTCCCGTTGTTTGGGGTTGAAGCTTTCTTT.

The rearrangement uses TRBV20-1 and TRBJ2-2; possibly TRBD2 for D (6 bases). The V end was cut by 0 bases, the J end by 13 bases, with 12 bases between. Germline CDR1 reads DFQATT; CDR2 reads SNEGSKA (reference sequence). This CDR3 is built from 12 residues. CDR3 DNA: TGCAGTGCTAGAGATCGGGGGAGCCGGCTGTTTTTT. Translated, it gives CSARDRGSRLFF.

There are a few counts of this clonotype. The V and J genes are TRBV11-2 and TRBJ2-5; D might be TRBD2 (6 bases). V lost 5 bases and J 3 bases, leaving 10 bases between the germline ends. In germline, CDR1 is SGHAT, CDR2 FQNNGV. The CDR3 has 13 residues. Written as DNA, the CDR3 is TGTGCCAGCAGCCCTTGGAGGGAAGAGACCCAGTACTTC. Its translation: CASSPWREETQYF. The whole variable domain, remainder taken from reference TRBV11-2 and TRBJ2-5, is EAGVAQSPRYKIIEKRQSVAFWCNPISGHATLYWYQQILGQGPKLLIQFQNNGVVDDSQLPKDRFSAERLKGVDSTLKIQPAKLEDSAVYLCASSPWREETQYFGPGTRLLVL.

This clonotype was counted only a few times. This chain connects TRBV20-1 to TRBJ2-3; 8 bases line up with TRBD1. The junction had 19 bases not matched to a gene; V was cut back by 2 bases and J by 6 bases. This CDR3 contains 18 residues. The germline V gene has CDR1 DFQATT and CDR2 SNEGSKA (reference sequence). CDR3 bases: TGCAGTGCTAGACAATCGGAGGACAGGGCGGTTGGGGTGGATACGCAGTATTTT. Translated: CSARQSEDRAVGVDTQYF.

This clonotype turned up a few times. The rearrangement uses TRBV7-9 and TRBJ1-1, with D possibly TRBD1 on 5 matching bases. Germline V gives CDR1 SEHNR, CDR2 FQNEAQ (reference sequence). V was trimmed by 3 bases and J by 2 bases, leaving 16 bases between them. The CDR3 runs 16 residues. The CDR3 coding sequence is TGTGCCAGCAGCTTTTCGGGAAGGACAATAAACACTGAAGCTTTCTTT. Residues: CASSFSGRTINTEAFF.

The CDR3 reads CASSLVDRGQAGNTIYF. The DNA for the CDR3 is TGTGCCAGCAGCTTGGTGGACAGGGGGCAGGCTGGAAACACCATATATTTT. This chain links TRBV7-9 with TRBJ1-3; TRBD1 aligns across 11 bases. The ends lost 3 bases at V and 2 bases at J; junction bases unmatched: 6. Germline V gene sequence: CDR1 SEHNR, CDR2 FQNEAQ (reference sequence). The CDR3 loop spans 17 amino acids.